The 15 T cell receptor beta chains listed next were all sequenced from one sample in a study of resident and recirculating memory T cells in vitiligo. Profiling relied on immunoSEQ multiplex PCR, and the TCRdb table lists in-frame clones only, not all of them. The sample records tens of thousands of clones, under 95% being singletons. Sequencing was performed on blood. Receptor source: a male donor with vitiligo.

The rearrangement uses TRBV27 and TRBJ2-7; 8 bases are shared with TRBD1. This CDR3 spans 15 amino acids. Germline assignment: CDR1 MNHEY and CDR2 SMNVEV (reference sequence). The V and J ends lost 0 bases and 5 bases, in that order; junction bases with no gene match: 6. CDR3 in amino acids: CASSLSIRGPHEQYF. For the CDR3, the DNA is TGTGCCAGCAGTTTATCCATCAGGGGGCCCCACGAGCAGTACTTC.

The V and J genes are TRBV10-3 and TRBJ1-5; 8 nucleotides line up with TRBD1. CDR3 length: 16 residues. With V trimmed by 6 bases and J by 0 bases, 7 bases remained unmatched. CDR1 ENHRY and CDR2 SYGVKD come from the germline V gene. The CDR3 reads CAISPDRGISNQPQHF. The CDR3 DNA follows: TGTGCCATCAGCCCCGACAGGGGAATTAGCAATCAGCCCCAGCATTTT.

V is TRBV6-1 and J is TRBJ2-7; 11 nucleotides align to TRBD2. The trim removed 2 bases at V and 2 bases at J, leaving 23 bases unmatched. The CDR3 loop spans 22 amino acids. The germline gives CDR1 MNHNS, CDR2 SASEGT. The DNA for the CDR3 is TGTGCCAGCAGTGAAATAGGACTAGCGGGTCCCTCGGCCTACTTTCTCCCCTACGAGCAGTACTTC. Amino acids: CASSEIGLAGPSAYFLPYEQYF.

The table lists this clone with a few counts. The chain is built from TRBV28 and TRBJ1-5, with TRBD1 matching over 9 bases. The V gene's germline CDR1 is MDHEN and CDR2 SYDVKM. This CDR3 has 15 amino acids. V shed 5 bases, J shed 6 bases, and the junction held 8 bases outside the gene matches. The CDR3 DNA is TGTGCCAGCAGTGGGGGACAGGGTTTGCGTCAGCCCCAGCATTTT. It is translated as CASSGGQGLRQPQHF.

The CDR3: CASSVAGTPGLSYNEQFF. CDR3 nucleotides: TGTGCCAGCAGCGTCGCAGGGACCCCGGGACTAAGCTACAATGAGCAGTTCTTC. This sequence joins TRBV9 and TRBJ2-1; 7 bases match TRBD2. The CDR3 is made up of 18 amino acids. Unmatched junction bases numbered 14, after V lost 2 bases and J lost 3 bases. The germline V gene has CDR1 SGDLS and CDR2 YYNGEE.

CDR3 DNA: TGTGCCAGTAGTATTAGCCTAGCGACCGGGGAGCTGTTTTTT. It specifies CASSISLATGELFF. The rearrangement links TRBV19 to TRBJ2-2, with D tentatively TRBD2 (6 bases). CDR3 size: 14 residues. Trimming pared 3 bases from V and 5 bases from J, leaving 10 bases between. The germline gives CDR1 LNHDA, CDR2 SQIVND (reference sequence).

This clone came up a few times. CDR3 coding DNA: TGTGCCAGCTCACCCATGGAGACGGCAGACAATCAGCCCCAGCATTTT. It specifies CASSPMETADNQPQHF. The chain is built from TRBV18 and TRBJ1-5; D is ambiguous. Trimming took 3 bases from V and 3 from J, leaving 15 bases between them. CDR1 and CDR2 (germline): KGHSH, LQKENI. This CDR3 region has 16 residues.

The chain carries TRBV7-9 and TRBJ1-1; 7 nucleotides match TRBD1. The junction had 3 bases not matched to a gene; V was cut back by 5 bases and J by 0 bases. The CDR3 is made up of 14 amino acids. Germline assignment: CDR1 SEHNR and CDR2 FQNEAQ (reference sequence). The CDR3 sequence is CASSPQGVNTEAFF. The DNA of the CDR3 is TGTGCCAGCAGCCCTCAGGGGGTGAACACTGAAGCTTTCTTT.

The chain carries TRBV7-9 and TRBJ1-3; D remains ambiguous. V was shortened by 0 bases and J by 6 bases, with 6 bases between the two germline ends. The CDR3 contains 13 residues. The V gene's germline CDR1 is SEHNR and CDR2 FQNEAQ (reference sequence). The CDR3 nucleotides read TGTGCCAGCAGCTTAGCGGTAGAAAACACCATATATTTT. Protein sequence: CASSLAVENTIYF.

CDR3 nucleotides: TGTGCCAGTAGTATAGGAGGCAGCATTAGCTCCTACAATGAGCAGTTCTTC. This gives the protein CASSIGGSISSYNEQFF. The chain joins TRBV19 to TRBJ2-1; D gene ambiguous. Germline loops: CDR1 LNHDA, CDR2 SQIVND (reference sequence). Trimming stripped 1 base from V and 0 bases from J, with 13 bases between. The CDR3 totals 17 residues.

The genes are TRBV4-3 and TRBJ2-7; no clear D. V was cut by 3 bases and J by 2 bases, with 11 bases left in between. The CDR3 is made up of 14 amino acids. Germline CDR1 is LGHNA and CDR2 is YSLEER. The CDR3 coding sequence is TGCGCCAGCAGCCAGAGAGATCCGGCCTACGAGCAGTACTTC. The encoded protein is CASSQRDPAYEQYF.

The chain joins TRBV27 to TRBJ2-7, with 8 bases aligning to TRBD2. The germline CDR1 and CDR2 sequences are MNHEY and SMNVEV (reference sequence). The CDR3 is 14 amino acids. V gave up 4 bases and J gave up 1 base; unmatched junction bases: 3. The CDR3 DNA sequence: TGTGCCAGCAGTTGGGCTAGCGGGTCCTACGAGCAGTACTTC. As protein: CASSWASGSYEQYF.

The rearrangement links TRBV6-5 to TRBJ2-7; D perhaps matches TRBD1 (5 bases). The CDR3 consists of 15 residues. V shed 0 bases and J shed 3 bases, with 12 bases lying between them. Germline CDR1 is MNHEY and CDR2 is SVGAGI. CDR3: CASSYSIQGVYEQYF. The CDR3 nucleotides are TGTGCCAGCAGTTACTCGATTCAGGGCGTCTACGAGCAGTACTTC.

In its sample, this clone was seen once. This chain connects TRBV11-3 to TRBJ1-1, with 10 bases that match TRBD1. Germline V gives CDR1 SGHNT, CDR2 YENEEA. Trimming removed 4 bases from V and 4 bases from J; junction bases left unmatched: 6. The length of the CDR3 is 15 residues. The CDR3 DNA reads TGTGCCAGCAGCTCAGGACAGGGGGAAACCACTGAAGCTTTCTTT. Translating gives CASSSGQGETTEAFF. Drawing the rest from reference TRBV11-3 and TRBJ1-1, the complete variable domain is EAGVVQSPRYKIIEKKQPVAFWCNPISGHNTLYWYLQNLGQGPELLIRYENEEAVDDSQLPKDRFSAERLKGVDSTLKIQPAELGDSAVYLCASSSGQGETTEAFFGQGTRLTVV.

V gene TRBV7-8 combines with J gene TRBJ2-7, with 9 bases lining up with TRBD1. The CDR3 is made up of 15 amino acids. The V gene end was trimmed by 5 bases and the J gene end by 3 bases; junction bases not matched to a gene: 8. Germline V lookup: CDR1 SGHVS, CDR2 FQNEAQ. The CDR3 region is CASSVSGTGYYEQYF. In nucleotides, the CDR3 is TGTGCCAGCAGCGTAAGCGGGACAGGGTACTACGAGCAGTACTTC.